This note documents a single T cell receptor (beta chain) sequence. These data are taken from a study of blood T cell repertoires in COVID-19. Study as a whole: Spain, Italy and the United States supplied samples that represented acute and convalescent COVID-19.

CDR1 and CDR2 from the germline V gene are MDHEN and SYDVKM. CDR3 length: 15 residues. J gave up 4 bases and V 6 bases, and 10 bases lay outside the gene matches. Participant ages covered about 18 to 95 years across about two dozen US areas. Cohort placement rested on clinical history that participants reported themselves. Methods used by the authors: From reference gene primer amplification, estimates of nucleated cell counts were derived. Sequencing was performed with immunoSEQ multiplex PCR; in TCRdb, only in-frame clones are kept and a portion is missing. V and J calls plus clone size are reproduced from that table; the DNA served to infer D and trimming. Of some 48,000 clones listed, almost 80% are singletons.

The clonotype comes from a woman between 45 and 60 years old with acute COVID-19. The chain couples TRBV28 to TRBJ1-1; TRBD1 agrees at 8 bases. The sequencing sample was made of PBMCs or T cells enriched from blood (not recorded which). CDR3 protein: CASSSYSGGFTEAFF. The CDR3 DNA is TGTGCCAGCAGCTCCTACTCAGGGGGCTTCACTGAAGCTTTCTTT.